The sample holds a few counts of the clone carrying this TCR beta chain. Its antigen remains unknown. The V gene lost 2 bases and the J gene lost 5 bases, with 6 bases spanning the gap. CDR3 length equals 12 residues. Germline values: CDR1 SGHAT, CDR2 FQNNGV. With 60 Vbeta and 13 Jbeta primers, the PCR was carried out. The table came from immunoSEQ multiplex PCR; TCRdb's copy has only in-frame clones and leaves some out. The repertoire consists of roughly 77,000 clones, with 67% occurring once and the leading ten covering 5.5% to 8%. These data are taken from a study of cytomegalovirus exposure and HLA in healthy donors. Overall study findings and caveats: The authors listed over 150 TCR beta chains as cytomegalovirus-associated.

The chain is built from TRBV11-2 and TRBJ2-5, with D possibly being TRBD2 (6 bases). The clonotype originates from a woman in her 50s in good health and CMV-seropositive. The specimen sequenced was PBMCs. This chain's CDR3 is CASSLRGETQYF. Here the CDR3 DNA reads TGTGCCAGCAGCTTACGGGGGGAGACCCAGTACTTC.